Sequencing of this T cell receptor (beta chain) was carried out in a study of long-term antiretroviral therapy in people with HIV. Study-wide findings and caveats: Pre-ART expanded clones dominated the repertoire at every time point.

V dropped 1 base and J dropped 4; count of bases not matched to a gene: 7. The CDR3 sequence is 16 residues long. Looked up from germline, CDR1 is SGHNT and CDR2 is YYREEE (reference sequence). On this clone itself: Its matching antigen is unknown.

The assay, immunoSEQ v3.0, was run at survey level. Sequenced by immunoSEQ multiplex PCR; TCRdb stores in-frame clones only, minus some. The data hold around 20,000 clones, with approximately 80% observed a single time. The source material was unsorted PBMCs, sampled 0.5 years before starting antiretroviral therapy. The receptor was isolated from a man aged 18-30 years with HIV. The chain uses TRBV5-4 and TRBJ2-1; 8 nucleotides match TRBD1. The CDR3 is CASSLPGGVFYNEQFF. The CDR3 DNA reads TGTGCCAGCAGCTTGCCAGGGGGCGTGTTTTACAATGAGCAGTTCTTC.